The subject of this entry is one TCR beta chain. Antigen specificity is unknown. Data came from immunoSEQ multiplex PCR; TCRdb stores just in-frame clones and leaves some out. The top ten hold approximately 22% of the sample, which has 90,000 to 120,000 clones, 90% to 95% seen once. Germline CDR1 is SGHAT and CDR2 is FQNNGV. This CDR3 is built from 13 residues. V lost 6 bases, J lost 16 bases, and 22 bases lay in between. These data are taken from a study of T cell responses to AZD1222 COVID-19 vaccine. Study-level results: In a largely white British group with more females than males, clonal diversity was possibly underestimated.

This sequence joins TRBV11-2 and TRBJ2-1, with D hard to call. This clonotype originated in an adult in good health. This specimen was peripheral blood, taken on day 0 of AZD1222 vaccination. CDR3 residues: CASSSLGGKSSFF. The CDR3 DNA sequence: TGTGCCAGCAGTTCCCTAGGTGGGAAAAGTAGTTTCTTC. Full variable domain (remainder filled in from reference TRBV11-2 and TRBJ2-1): EAGVAQSPRYKIIEKRQSVAFWCNPISGHATLYWYQQILGQGPKLLIQFQNNGVVDDSQLPKDRFSAERLKGVDSTLKIQPAKLEDSAVYLCASSSLGGKSSFFGPGTRLTVL.